The 20 T cell receptor beta chains below all came from one sample that was sequenced in a study of control samples from healthy donors and cancer patients. Sequencing used immunoSEQ multiplex PCR; TCRdb keeps in-frame clones, though not all of them. Of 95,000 to 110,000 clones in the sample, approximately 90% were seen once. Sequences were obtained from PBMCs. The origin of the receptors is a man in his sixties with lung cancer.

The chain combines TRBV18 with TRBJ1-5, with a tentative D call TRBD1 (6 bases). V lost 4 bases, J lost 7 bases, and 17 bases lay in between. The CDR3 totals 15 residues. Per germline, CDR1 KGHSH and CDR2 LQKENI. The CDR3 protein is CASSRGDRIQQPQHF. The CDR3 region has the DNA TGTGCCAGCTCACGGGGCGACAGGATCCAACAGCCCCAGCATTTT.

DNA for the CDR3: TGCGCCAGCAGGGGAGACACAGATACGCAGTATTTT. Its protein product is CASRGDTDTQYF. The rearrangement links TRBV10-1 to TRBJ2-3, with a weak D call TRBD2 (5 bases). The ends were cut back, 6 bases at V and 2 bases at J, with 6 bases in the middle. Germline lookup yields CDR1 WNHNN and CDR2 SYGVQD (reference sequence). The CDR3 has 12 residues.

The chain recombines TRBV5-1 with TRBJ1-1, with a weak D call TRBD1 (5 bases). This CDR3 spans 15 amino acids. V was shortened by 0 bases and J by 5 bases, with 14 bases between the two germline ends. Germline CDR1 SGHRS, CDR2 YFSETQ. The CDR3 coding sequence is TGCGCCAGCAGCTTGGATGCAGGGCGGCAAACTGAAGCTTTCTTT. Translating gives CASSLDAGRQTEAFF.

V usage is TRBV24-1 and J usage is TRBJ2-1; 11 bases match TRBD1. With 1 base clipped from V and 4 bases from J, the junction kept 5 bases outside the gene matches. The CDR3 runs 17 residues. The germline gives CDR1 KGHDR, CDR2 SFDVKD. The CDR3: CATSDFGQGASYNEQFF. As DNA, the CDR3 is TGTGCCACCAGTGATTTTGGACAGGGGGCGAGTTACAATGAGCAGTTCTTC.

This clone has just one count. The genes are TRBV29-1 and TRBJ2-7; D is perhaps TRBD1 or TRBD2 (5 bases each). CDR3 length: 16 residues. The V end lost 7 bases, the J end lost 9 bases, and 31 bases lay between the germline ends. Germline CDR1 and CDR2: SQVTM and ANQGSEA. CDR3 nucleotide sequence: TGCAGCGCCGGAGGAGGTTGGCAGGGTGGGTCTAGGGGGCAGTACTTC. It is translated as CSAGGGWQGGSRGQYF.

The chain couples TRBV10-3 to TRBJ2-3; TRBD1 is a possible D gene (8 bases). The V end lost 2 bases, the J end lost 0 bases, and 15 bases lay between the germline ends. There are 17 residues in the CDR3. From germline, CDR1 is ENHRY and CDR2 SYGVKD. CDR3 protein: CAISETGGLRSTDTQYF. CDR3 DNA: TGTGCCATCAGTGAGACAGGGGGACTACGGAGCACAGATACGCAGTATTTT.

This clone occurred a few times. The identical CDR3 is also encoded by other nucleotide sequences in the sample. The rearrangement uses TRBV7-2 and TRBJ1-1; 9 bases map to TRBD1. CDR3 length: 15 amino acids. Germline V CDR1 and CDR2: SGHTA, FQGNSA. J was trimmed by 2 bases and V by 3 bases; bases with no gene match: 4. In DNA, the CDR3 is TGTGCCAGCAGCTTGCAGACAGGGGGAAACACTGAAGCTTTCTTT. Translation: CASSLQTGGNTEAFF. Full variable domain (missing parts from reference TRBV7-2 and TRBJ1-1): GAGVSQSPSNKVTEKGKDVELRCDPISGHTALYWYRQSLGQGLEFLIYFQGNSAPDKSGLPSDRFSAERTGGSVSTLTIQRTQQEDSAVYLCASSLQTGGNTEAFFGQGTRLTVV.

This clone was picked up a small number of times. This sequence joins TRBV10-3 and TRBJ2-3, with TRBD1 matching over 8 bases. Losses at the gene ends were 4 bases for V and 4 bases for J; bases not matched to a gene: 7. The CDR3 runs to 15 residues. In germline, CDR1 is ENHRY, CDR2 SYGVKD. The CDR3 loop reads CAISGQTGVADTQYF. In nucleotides, the CDR3 is TGTGCCATCAGTGGCCAGACAGGGGTCGCAGATACGCAGTATTTT.

This chain links TRBV6-5 with TRBJ2-2; D gene uncertain. The CDR3 has 14 residues. Trimming stripped 11 bases from V and 1 base from J, with 14 bases between. The V gene's germline CDR1 is MNHEY and CDR2 SVGAGI. CDR3 amino acids: CAGSGLENTGELFF. Here the CDR3 DNA reads TGTGCCGGATCAGGTCTAGAGAACACCGGGGAGCTGTTTTTT.

DNA for the CDR3: TGTGCCAGCAGCTTGGGGACAACTACAGATACGCAGTATTTT. It yields the protein CASSLGTTTDTQYF. The V call is TRBV11-2, the J call TRBJ2-3; possibly TRBD1 for D (6 bases). Trimming pared 3 bases from V and 3 bases from J, leaving 10 bases between. Germline CDR1 SGHAT, CDR2 FQNNGV. The CDR3 length is 14 residues.

The chain couples TRBV5-1 to TRBJ1-4, with D possibly matching TRBD1 (6 bases). The V gene lost 2 bases and the J gene lost 3 bases, with 14 bases spanning the gap. The CDR3 contains 16 residues. Germline V gene data show CDR1 as SGHRS and CDR2 as YFSETQ. The CDR3 region has the DNA TGCGCCAGCAGCTTAACAGGGCGGGCTTCTAATGAAAAACTGTTTTTT. Translated, it gives CASSLTGRASNEKLFF.

The V and J genes are TRBV19 and TRBJ1-2; the match to TRBD1 covers 9 bases. This CDR3 has 15 residues. Germline loops: CDR1 LNHDA, CDR2 SQIVND (reference sequence). Trimming cost V 1 base and J 3 bases; bases outside gene matches: 3. CDR3 sequence: CASSIAGQGDYGYTF. The CDR3, as DNA: TGTGCCAGTAGTATAGCGGGACAGGGAGACTATGGCTACACCTTC.

The chain is built from TRBV24-1 and TRBJ2-3; D is perhaps TRBD1 (5 bases). This CDR3 comprises 15 residues. V was shortened by 4 bases and J by 3 bases, with 13 bases between the two germline ends. Germline V CDR1 and CDR2: KGHDR, SFDVKD. The CDR3 sequence is CATSESRVGTDTQYF. As DNA, the CDR3 is TGTGCCACCAGTGAGAGCAGGGTTGGGACAGATACGCAGTATTTT.

The genes are TRBV5-1 and TRBJ1-4; TRBD1 is a possible D gene (6 bases). The ends were cut back, 4 bases at V and 0 bases at J, with 10 bases in the middle. The CDR3 is made up of 15 amino acids. Germline V gene data show CDR1 as SGHRS and CDR2 as YFSETQ. This chain's CDR3 is CASSLDRTTNEKLFF. The CDR3 bases are TGCGCCAGCAGCCTGGACAGAACAACTAATGAAAAACTGTTTTTT. Using reference TRBV5-1 and TRBJ1-4 for the parts outside the CDR3, the full variable domain is KAGVTQTPRYLIKTRGQQVTLSCSPISGHRSVSWYQQTPGQGLQFLFEYFSETQRNKGNFPGRFSGRQFSNSRSEMNVSTLELGDSALYLCASSLDRTTNEKLFFGSGTQLSVL.

The V gene is TRBV6-5, the J gene TRBJ2-7; 11 nucleotides line up with TRBD2. Trimming at V came to 11 bases and at J to 8 bases, leaving 11 bases not matched to a gene. CDR1 is MNHEY, CDR2 SVGAGI, per germline. The CDR3 extends over 13 amino acids. CDR3 amino acids: CAGFSGGDTKQYF. The CDR3 nucleotides read TGTGCCGGTTTTAGCGGGGGGGATACGAAGCAGTACTTC.

V is TRBV6-5 and J is TRBJ1-6; D gene uncertain. Trimming stripped 7 bases from V and 5 bases from J, with 0 bases between. In germline, CDR1 is MNHEY, CDR2 SVGAGI. This CDR3 contains 10 residues. For the CDR3, the DNA is TGTGCCAGCAATAATTCACCCCTCCACTTT. Amino acid sequence: CASNNSPLHF.

The chain has TRBV5-1 and TRBJ1-2; tentatively, D is TRBD1 (5 bases). The germline V and J ends were trimmed by 2 bases and 2 bases, with 13 bases remaining between them. The germline V gene encodes CDR1 SGHRS and CDR2 YFSETQ. The CDR3 contains 15 residues. CDR3 DNA sequence: TGCGCCAGCAGCTTCTTGGGGGGGACGAACTATGGCTACACCTTC. Its protein product is CASSFLGGTNYGYTF. The full variable domain, its missing parts supplied by reference TRBV5-1 and TRBJ1-2, is KAGVTQTPRYLIKTRGQQVTLSCSPISGHRSVSWYQQTPGQGLQFLFEYFSETQRNKGNFPGRFSGRQFSNSRSEMNVSTLELGDSALYLCASSFLGGTNYGYTFGSGTRLTVV.

The chain recombines TRBV29-1 with TRBJ1-2, with D possibly being TRBD1 (6 bases). Germline V gene data show CDR1 as SQVTM and CDR2 as ANQGSEA. The CDR3 spans 15 residues. Trimming removed 0 bases from V and 1 base from J, with 12 bases in between. As DNA, the CDR3 is TGCAGCGTTGAAGAAAGAGACAGGATTAACTATGGCTACACCTTC. Protein sequence: CSVEERDRINYGYTF.

The chain links TRBV11-3 to TRBJ1-6, with no clear D. Germline values: CDR1 SGHNT, CDR2 YENEEA. The CDR3 length is 13 residues. V lost 4 bases and J 4 bases, leaving 5 bases between the germline ends. CDR3 region: CASSSGYNSPLHF. The CDR3 region has the DNA TGTGCCAGCAGCTCGGGTTATAATTCACCCCTCCACTTT.

The CDR3 sequence: CASGKEDTYEQYV. The CDR3 DNA reads TGTGCCAGCGGAAAGGAAGACACCTACGAGCAGTACGTC. This sequence joins TRBV6-5 and TRBJ2-7; D gene ambiguous. Between the trimmed V and J ends, which lost 8 bases and 2 bases, there was a span of 13 bases. CDR1 is MNHEY, CDR2 SVGAGI, per germline. The CDR3 is made up of 13 amino acids.